The 2 T cell receptor beta chains given below trace back to one sample, sequenced in a study of chemoradiotherapy in HPV16-positive cancers. Measured with immunoSEQ multiplex PCR; TCRdb has only the in-frame clones, and not every one. The sample shows tens of thousands of clones, roughly 66% of them seen only once. The sample was collected from a patient who underwent chemoradiotherapy. Receptors originate from a human donor with HPV-associated anogenital cancer.

V usage is TRBV5-6 and J usage is TRBJ2-1; D ambiguous. Germline-derived CDR1 and CDR2 are SGHDT and YYEEEE. This CDR3 spans 15 amino acids. The V and J ends lost 0 bases and 6 bases respectively, with 13 bases between them. CDR3 in amino acids: CASSLDGPHGNEQFF. CDR3 coding DNA: TGTGCCAGCAGCTTGGATGGTCCTCACGGCAATGAGCAGTTCTTC.

This chain connects TRBV7-2 to TRBJ2-1; 13 nucleotides match TRBD2. This CDR3 comprises 17 residues. V lost 4 bases and J lost 3; bases outside the gene matches: 6. The germline gives CDR1 SGHTA, CDR2 FQGNSA. CDR3 sequence (DNA): TGTGCCAGCAGCTCATCCGGGACTAGCGGGAACTACAATGAGCAGTTCTTC. The encoded protein is CASSSSGTSGNYNEQFF.